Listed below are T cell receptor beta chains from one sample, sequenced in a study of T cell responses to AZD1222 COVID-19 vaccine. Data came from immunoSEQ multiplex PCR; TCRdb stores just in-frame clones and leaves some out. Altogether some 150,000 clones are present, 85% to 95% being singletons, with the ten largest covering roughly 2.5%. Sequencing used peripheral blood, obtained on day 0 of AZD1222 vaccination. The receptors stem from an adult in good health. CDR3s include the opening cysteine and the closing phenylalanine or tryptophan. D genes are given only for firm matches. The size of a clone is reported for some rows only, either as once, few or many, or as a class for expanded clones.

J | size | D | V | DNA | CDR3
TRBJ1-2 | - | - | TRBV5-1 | TGCGCCAGCACCATAGACGGTGTCAACTATGGCTACACCTTC | CASTIDGVNYGYTF
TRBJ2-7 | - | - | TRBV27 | TGTGCCAGCAGTTCAGGATCTGGGCCCTACGAGCAGTACTTC | CASSSGSGPYEQYF
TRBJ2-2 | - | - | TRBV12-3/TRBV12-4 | TGTGCCAGCAGTTTAAGCGGGTGGGGGCTGTTTTTT | CASSLSGWGLFF
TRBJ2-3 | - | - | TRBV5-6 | TGTGCCACAACCCGAGGGAGGTCCCGCACAGATACGCAGTATTTT | CATTRGRSRTDTQYF
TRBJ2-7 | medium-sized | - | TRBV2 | TGTGCCAGCAGTGGGCTCGGAAGCTCCTACGAGCAGTACTTC | CASSGLGSSYEQYF
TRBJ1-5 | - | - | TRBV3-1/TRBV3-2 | TGTGCCAGCAGCCAAGATAGGGCTGAGAATCAGCCCCAGCATTTT | CASSQDRAENQPQHF
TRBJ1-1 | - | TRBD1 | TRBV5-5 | TGTGCCAGCAGCTCCGGGGACAGCATGAACACTGAAGCTTTCTTT | CASSSGDSMNTEAFF
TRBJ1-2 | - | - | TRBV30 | TGTGCCTGGAGTGCTGGGACGGCCTATGGCTACACCTTC | CAWSAGTAYGYTF
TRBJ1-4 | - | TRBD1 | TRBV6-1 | TGTGCCAGCAGTGAAGGGTCAGGGGGCGCAAATGAAAAACTGTTTTTT | CASSEGSGGANEKLFF
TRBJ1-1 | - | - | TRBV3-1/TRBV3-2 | TGTGCCAGCAGCCTCCAGTTGAACACTGAAGCTTTCTTT | CASSLQLNTEAFF
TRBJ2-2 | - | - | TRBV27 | TGTGCCAGCAGTTTAATAATAAGCGGGGAGCTGTTTTTT | CASSLIISGELFF
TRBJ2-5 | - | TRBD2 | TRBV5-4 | TGTGCCAGCAGCATAAAGCGGGAGCAAGAGACCCAGTACTTC | CASSIKREQETQYF
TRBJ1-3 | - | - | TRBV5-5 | TGTGCCAGCAGCTTCACCGGTCAGACTGGAAACACCATATATTTT | CASSFTGQTGNTIYF
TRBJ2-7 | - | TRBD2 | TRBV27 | TGTGCCAGCAGTTTTGGGACTAGCGGGAGGGACGAGCAGTACTTC | CASSFGTSGRDEQYF
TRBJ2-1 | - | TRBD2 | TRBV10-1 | TGCGCCAGCAGTCTAGCGGGAGGGCCAAACAATGAGCAGTTCTTC | CASSLAGGPNNEQFF
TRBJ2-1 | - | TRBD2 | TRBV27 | TGTGCCAGCAGTGCCGGGACTAGCGGGACCGATGAGCAGTTCTTC | CASSAGTSGTDEQFF
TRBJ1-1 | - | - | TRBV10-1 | TGCGCCAGCAGTGAGTCGCCGGGAACTGAAGCTTTCTTT | CASSESPGTEAFF
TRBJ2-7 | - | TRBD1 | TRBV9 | TGTGCCAGCAGCGTAGGTCAGGGGGCCTACGAGCAGTACTTC | CASSVGQGAYEQYF
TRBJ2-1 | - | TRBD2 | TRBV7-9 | TGTGCCAGCAGCCTCGGACTAGCGCTACCTCCGGAGCAGTTCTTC | CASSLGLALPPEQFF
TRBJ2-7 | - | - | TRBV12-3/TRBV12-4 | TGTGCCAGCAGCCCTGACACCTACGAGCAGTACTTC | CASSPDTYEQYF
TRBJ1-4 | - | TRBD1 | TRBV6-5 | TGTGCCAGCAGCTCGACAGGGACTAATGAAAAACTGTTTTTT | CASSSTGTNEKLFF
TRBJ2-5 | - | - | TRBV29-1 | TGCAGCGTTGTGGGACTCCTCCAAGAGACCCAGTACTTC | CSVVGLLQETQYF
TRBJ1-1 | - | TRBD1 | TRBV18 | TGTGCCAGCTCACCAACAGACAGGGTGAGGACTGAAGCTTTCTTT | CASSPTDRVRTEAFF
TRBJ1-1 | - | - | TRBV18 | TGTGCCAGCTCACCACGGGTCCAGGGAGTGGATGAAGCTTTCTTT | CASSPRVQGVDEAFF
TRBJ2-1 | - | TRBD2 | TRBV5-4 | TGTGCCAGCGCGACTAGCGGGGGGGTTTACAATGAGCAGTTCTTC | CASATSGGVYNEQFF